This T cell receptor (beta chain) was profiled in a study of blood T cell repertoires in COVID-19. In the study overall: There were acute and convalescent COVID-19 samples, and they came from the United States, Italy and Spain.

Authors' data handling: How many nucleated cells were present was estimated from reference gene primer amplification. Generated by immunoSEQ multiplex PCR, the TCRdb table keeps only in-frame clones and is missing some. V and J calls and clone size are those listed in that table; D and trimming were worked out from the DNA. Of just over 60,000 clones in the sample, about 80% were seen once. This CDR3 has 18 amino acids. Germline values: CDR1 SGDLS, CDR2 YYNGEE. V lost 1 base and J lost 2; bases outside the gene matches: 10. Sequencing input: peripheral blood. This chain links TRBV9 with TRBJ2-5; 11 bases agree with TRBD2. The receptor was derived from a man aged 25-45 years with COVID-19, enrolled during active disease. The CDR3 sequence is CASSVLGGASGGQETQYF. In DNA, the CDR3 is TGTGCCAGCAGCGTACTGGGGGGAGCTAGCGGGGGGCAAGAGACCCAGTACTTC.